This T cell receptor beta chain was observed in a study of siplizumab effects on memory and regulatory T cells. The study's findings and limits: In the presence of siplizumab, alloreactive sequences traceable to unstimulated CD4+ memory cells were significantly reduced.

Losses at the gene ends were 4 bases for V and 6 bases for J; bases not matched to a gene: 12. This CDR3 is 17 amino acids long. Germline loops: CDR1 MGHRA, CDR2 YSYEKL. Roughly 10^5 TCR templates underwent assay in each sample. TCRdb's table, derived via immunoSEQ multiplex PCR, lists solely in-frame clones and lacks some. Of nearly 95,000 clones listed, 94% were seen once; the top ten hold approximately 0.3%. Turning to this clone: Its target is unknown.

The rearrangement links TRBV4-1 to TRBJ2-1; 10 bases are a match to TRBD1. The clonotype was recovered from a human donor in good health. Input material: non-Treg CD4+ T cells sorted from blood. The DNA for the CDR3 is TGCGCCAGCAGCCGGGAAAGGACAGGGGGTCTTGTCAATGAGCAGTTCTTC. Its protein product is CASSRERTGGLVNEQFF.